This passage covers 14 T cell receptor beta chains from one sample sequenced in a study of OX40 agonist ivuxolimab in advanced cancers. Profiled with immunoSEQ multiplex PCR; TCRdb holds only in-frame clones, not every one. The table records about 40,000 clones, roughly 85% of them present only once. Sample: CD4+ or CD8+ T cells sorted from blood, taken in a trial of the OX40 agonist ivuxolimab. Receptor source: an adult with an advanced solid tumor such as melanoma, head and neck, liver or kidney cancer.

The chain uses TRBV7-6 and TRBJ2-1; D possibly corresponds to TRBD1 (6 bases). The CDR3 totals 13 residues. Per the germline V gene, CDR1 is SGHVS and CDR2 is FNYEAQ. V lost 2 bases and J lost 7, with 9 bases in between. In DNA, the CDR3 is TGTGCCAGCAGCTTACTAGGGGGTAATGAGCAGTTCTTC. This encodes CASSLLGGNEQFF.

This clone is a singleton in its sample. This chain uses TRBV29-1 with TRBJ2-7; D is undetermined. The CDR3 totals 13 residues. The germline V and J ends were trimmed by 7 bases and 7 bases, with 20 bases remaining between them. From germline, CDR1 is SQVTM and CDR2 ANQGSEA. CDR3 sequence reads: CSASGSKGVEQYF. The CDR3 DNA reads as TGCAGCGCCTCCGGGTCAAAGGGTGTGGAGCAGTACTTC.

The chain combines TRBV12-5 with TRBJ2-1; D is undetermined. CDR1 and CDR2 from the germline V gene are LGHNT and FRNRAP. V lost 1 base, J lost 7 bases, and 5 bases lay in between. The CDR3 length is 12 residues. The CDR3 sequence is CASGLAKNEQFF. The DNA of the CDR3 is TGTGCTAGTGGTTTGGCTAAGAATGAGCAGTTCTTC.

CDR3 sequence reads: CARTTGLTEAFF. In DNA, the CDR3 is TGTGCCAGGACGACAGGGCTCACTGAAGCTTTCTTT. V gene TRBV5-8 combines with J gene TRBJ1-1; 7 bases are a match to TRBD1. CDR1 and CDR2 (germline): SGHTS, YDEGEE. The CDR3 is 12 residues long. The J segment lost 4 bases and the V segment lost 8 bases, leaving 5 bases of the junction unmatched.

J is TRBJ1-1 and V is TRBV25-1, with D possibly TRBD1 on 5 matching bases. The CDR3 covers 14 residues. V was trimmed by 3 bases and J by 3 bases, leaving 11 bases between them. From germline, CDR1 is MGHDK and CDR2 SYGVNS. CDR3 DNA: TGTGCCAGCAGTGACCAGGGTGGGGACACTGAAGCTTTCTTT. It yields the protein CASSDQGGDTEAFF.

In its sample, this clone was seen a few times. J is TRBJ1-2 and V is TRBV9; no reliable D call. The germline V gene has CDR1 SGDLS and CDR2 YYNGEE. The V and J ends lost 4 bases and 2 bases respectively, with 15 bases between them. This CDR3 is 15 amino acids long. The CDR3 DNA sequence: TGTGCCAGCAGCCCTCGGCTGACGGAGAACTATGGCTACACCTTC. It is translated as CASSPRLTENYGYTF.

The V gene is TRBV11-1, the J gene TRBJ1-2, with D uncertain. Germline lookup yields CDR1 SGHAT and CDR2 FQDESV (reference sequence). The CDR3 loop spans 12 amino acids. Trimming cost V 7 bases and J 2 bases, with 8 bases left between them. The CDR3: CASTGSNYGYTF. CDR3 DNA sequence: TGTGCCAGCACCGGCTCGAACTATGGCTACACCTTC. Combining the CDR3 with reference TRBV11-1 and TRBJ1-2 gives the whole variable domain EAEVAQSPRYKITEKSQAVAFWCDPISGHATLYWYRQILGQGPELLVQFQDESVVDDSQLPKDRFSAERLKGVDSTLKIQPAELGDSAMYLCASTGSNYGYTFGSGTRLTVV.

The rearrangement uses TRBV4-2 and TRBJ1-4; D gene ambiguous. CDR1 is LGHNA, CDR2 YNFKEQ, per germline. The V end lost 0 bases, the J end lost 3 bases, and 14 bases lay between the germline ends. The length of the CDR3 is 17 residues. CDR3 residues: CASSQDPQPISNEKLFF. The CDR3 DNA follows: TGTGCCAGCAGCCAAGATCCCCAGCCGATATCTAATGAAAAACTGTTTTTT.

Written as DNA, the CDR3 is TGTGCCAGCAGCTTAAGGACTAGCGGGAGTCTTGGCGAGCAGTACTTC. It yields the protein CASSLRTSGSLGEQYF. The chain is built from TRBV7-9 and TRBJ2-7; 13 nucleotides match TRBD2. Trimming at V came to 2 bases and at J to 6 bases, leaving 7 bases not matched to a gene. This CDR3 has 16 amino acids. Germline lookup yields CDR1 SEHNR and CDR2 FQNEAQ (reference sequence).

This rearrangement joins TRBV13 to TRBJ2-1; 8 bases map to TRBD2. Germline V lookup: CDR1 PRHDT, CDR2 FYEKMQ (reference sequence). This CDR3 has 16 amino acids. The junction had 9 bases not matched to a gene; V was cut back by 5 bases and J by 3 bases. The CDR3 spells CASSPLGAGGYNEQFF. The CDR3 nucleotides are TGTGCCAGCAGCCCGCTGGGGGCGGGGGGCTACAATGAGCAGTTCTTC.

This chain links TRBV6-5 with TRBJ2-2; tentative D call: TRBD2 (6 bases). Trimming pared 6 bases from V and 0 bases from J, leaving 11 bases between. In germline, CDR1 is MNHEY, CDR2 SVGAGI. CDR3 length equals 15 residues. The CDR3 region is CASRPGGANTGELFF. DNA for the CDR3: TGTGCCAGCAGGCCTGGCGGGGCGAACACCGGGGAGCTGTTTTTT.

This clone was observed a single time. The CDR3 here is CASSLTAGERYEQYF. CDR3 coding DNA: TGTGCCAGCAGCTTAACAGCGGGAGAACGCTACGAGCAGTACTTC. The V and J genes are TRBV7-9 and TRBJ2-7; 8 bases match TRBD2. Germline CDR1 SEHNR, CDR2 FQNEAQ (reference sequence). There are 15 residues in the CDR3. The V segment lost 2 bases and the J segment 3 bases; nucleotides outside the gene matches: 6.

This clone was observed a single time. At one boundary the junction diverges from the germline segment, which might be a read error. The chain has TRBV6-5 and TRBJ2-7; D not certain. The CDR3 covers 14 residues. Germline V CDR1 and CDR2: MNHEY, SVGAGI. The CDR3 here is CASSYSPGGYEQYF. CDR3 in DNA: TGTGCCAGCAGCTACTCGCCAGGTGGCTACGAGCAGTACTTC.

This chain links TRBV9 with TRBJ1-4; D uncertain. V gave up 1 base and J gave up 5 bases, with 12 bases separating them. The CDR3 extends over 15 amino acids. Germline V gene data show CDR1 as SGDLS and CDR2 as YYNGEE. CDR3 DNA: TGTGCCAGCAGCGTATACGAAGGGCGAAATGAAAAACTGTTTTTT. Translated, it gives CASSVYEGRNEKLFF.